This T cell receptor (beta chain) came from a study of Ad26.COV2.S vaccination and SARS-CoV-2 variants. Overall study context: Trial arm assignment for the donor was COV1001 Ad26.COV2.S.

Germline-derived CDR1 and CDR2 are LGHNA and YSLEER. The CDR3 runs 13 residues. Between the trimmed V and J ends, which lost 1 base and 3 bases, there was a span of 7 bases. As to this clone: The sample holds other DNA sequences that translate to the same CDR3.

Data came from immunoSEQ multiplex PCR; TCRdb stores just in-frame clones and leaves some out. This table has roughly 500,000 clones, approximately 88% appearing once. Treatment: 15 to 20 received Ad26.COV2.S at low or high dose, single or two shots; about five received placebo; per-sample allocation not given. Day 63 after the first vaccine or placebo injection was the time point for sampling. This rearrangement joins TRBV4-3 to TRBJ2-7; D not resolved. This TCR was sampled from a person between 18 and 59 years old who received the Ad26.COV2.S COVID-19 vaccine or a placebo. Sample: peripheral blood, taken in a trial of Ad26.COV2.S vaccine versus placebo. In nucleotides, the CDR3 is TGCGCCAGCAGCCAAGTACTAAGCTACGAGCAGTACTTC. It translates to CASSQVLSYEQYF.